Listed here are 29 T cell receptor beta chains from one sample, sequenced in a study of CD8 T cells in cerebrospinal fluid in Alzheimer's disease. TCRdb reprocessed the 10x single-cell sequencing reads; each CDR3 protein has one entry and no DNA is given. This listing includes about 1,400 distinct CDR3 sequences. The sequenced sample consisted of cerebrospinal fluid. These receptors came from a human donor with mild cognitive impairment.

The chain has TRBV6-5 and TRBJ1-2; with no DNA, the TCRdb D assignment of TRBD1 cannot be verified. The CDR3 loop spans 14 amino acids. In germline, CDR1 is MNHEY, CDR2 SVGAGI. CDR3 loop: CASSTEQGWVGYTF.

This clonotype is identified as large from frequency. The genes are TRBV6-2 or TRBV6-3 and TRBJ2-1; checking the TCRdb D call of TRBD2 is not possible without DNA. CDR3 length: 15 amino acids. Germline V gene sequence: CDR1 MNHEY, CDR2 SVGEGT. CDR3 amino acids: CASSYNVAGVSGQFF.

This clonotype registers medium-sized by frequency. This chain links TRBV4-2 with TRBJ2-7; TCRdb picks TRBD2, but there is no DNA to check that call. From germline, CDR1 is LGHNA and CDR2 YNFKEQ. The CDR3 is made up of 15 amino acids. The CDR3 spells CASSQDLAGAYEQYF.

The CDR3 protein is CASSLLQGGSGGRETQYF. The rearrangement uses TRBV7-7 and TRBJ2-5; TCRdb indicates TRBD2, and absent DNA this call remains unverified. This CDR3 contains 18 residues. Germline CDR1 is SSHAT and CDR2 is FNYEAQ (reference sequence).

This clonotype is medium-sized (0.01 to 0.1%) by frequency. The CDR3 region is CASSFGLAGVGEQYF. The chain combines TRBV7-2 with TRBJ2-7; TCRdb indicates TRBD2, and absent DNA this call remains unverified. Germline CDR1 SGHTA, CDR2 FQGNSA. CDR3 length equals 15 residues.

Frequency places this clonotype as large (0.1 to 1%). This chain joins TRBV4-1 and TRBJ1-1. CDR1 is MGHRA, CDR2 YSYEKL, per germline. This CDR3 has 14 residues. CDR3 amino acids: CASSEGRVNTEAFF.

Judged by frequency, this clonotype is medium-sized (0.01 to 0.1%). The chain uses TRBV7-2 and TRBJ1-4. Germline V CDR1 and CDR2: SGHTA, FQGNSA. The CDR3 has 15 amino acids. The CDR3 sequence is CASRDRGRSNEKLFF.

V usage is TRBV20-1 and J usage is TRBJ2-1; the TCRdb call, TRBD2, lacks DNA for checking. This CDR3 spans 16 amino acids. Per the germline V gene, CDR1 is DFQATT and CDR2 is SNEGSKA (reference sequence). The CDR3 sequence: CSAPLDGGGAHNEQFF.

This clonotype is identified as medium-sized (0.01 to 0.1%) from frequency. The chain couples TRBV29-1 to TRBJ2-7; TCRdb designates TRBD1, a call that cannot be tested without DNA. Germline CDR1 reads SQVTM; CDR2 reads ANQGSEA. The CDR3 is 14 residues long. CDR3 region: CSVEPGGAPNEQYF.

V is TRBV9 and J is TRBJ2-5; the TCRdb D gene call, TRBD1, has no DNA to confirm it. The CDR3 totals 15 residues. Looked up from germline, CDR1 is SGDLS and CDR2 is YYNGEE. This chain's CDR3 is CASSVDPTGGETQYF.

The chain links TRBV20-1 to TRBJ2-3. The CDR3 has 13 residues. CDR1 DFQATT and CDR2 SNEGSKA come from the germline V gene (reference sequence). The CDR3 sequence is CSAREMGRDTQYF.

This clonotype is medium-sized by frequency. The gene calls are TRBV20-1 and TRBJ1-2; TCRdb gives TRBD1 as the D gene, but with no DNA this cannot be confirmed. CDR3 size: 14 residues. The V gene's germline CDR1 is DFQATT and CDR2 SNEGSKA (reference sequence). The CDR3 reads CSATTTGGVYGYTF.

This sequence joins TRBV27 and TRBJ1-5. Germline V gene lookup returns CDR1 MNHEY and CDR2 SMNVEV (reference sequence). The CDR3 has 11 amino acids. The chain's CDR3 is CASIRRKPQHF.

This clonotype is deemed medium-sized (0.01 to 0.1%) by its frequency. The chain combines TRBV11-1 with TRBJ1-1. Germline V lookup: CDR1 SGHAT, CDR2 FQDESV (reference sequence). CDR3 length: 12 amino acids. CDR3 protein: CASTSLRTEAFF.

The CDR3 here is CASRYQSRAEEKLFF. The J gene is TRBJ1-4, the V gene TRBV6-5. The CDR3 has 15 residues. Looked up from germline, CDR1 is MNHEY and CDR2 is SVGAGI.

Its frequency marks this clonotype as medium-sized (0.01 to 0.1%). The chain carries TRBV27 and TRBJ2-7. Per the germline V gene, CDR1 is MNHEY and CDR2 is SMNVEV (reference sequence). The CDR3 sequence is 14 residues long. The CDR3 protein is CASSLTTNSYEQYF.

The chain couples TRBV5-6 to TRBJ2-2; absent DNA, TCRdb's TRBD1 call cannot be checked. Per the germline V gene, CDR1 is SGHDT and CDR2 is YYEEEE. The CDR3 is 16 residues long. CDR3 sequence reads: CASSPGQKRSTGELFF.

This clonotype is called medium-sized (0.01 to 0.1%) based on its frequency. The rearrangement uses TRBV5-1 and TRBJ1-5; absent DNA, TCRdb's TRBD1 call cannot be checked. The germline CDR1 and CDR2 sequences are SGHRS and YFSETQ. The CDR3 runs to 16 residues. The CDR3 protein is CASSSSHRDSQWPQHF.

By frequency, this clonotype registers medium-sized. V is TRBV19 and J is TRBJ2-6. Germline CDR1 reads LNHDA; CDR2 reads SQIVND (reference sequence). This CDR3 has 16 residues. The CDR3 loop is CASSRNSDGWANVLTF.

The chain recombines TRBV20-1 with TRBJ2-5; the TCRdb D gene call, TRBD2, has no DNA to confirm it. Germline V gives CDR1 DFQATT, CDR2 SNEGSKA (reference sequence). The CDR3 is 14 residues long. CDR3 loop: CSARRGGRGETQYF.

Measured by frequency, this clonotype is medium-sized. This rearrangement joins TRBV13 to TRBJ1-1; there is no DNA to check the TCRdb D call of TRBD1. There are 14 residues in the CDR3. Per the germline V gene, CDR1 is PRHDT and CDR2 is FYEKMQ (reference sequence). CDR3 in amino acids: CASSLYRVGTEAFF. Variable domain in full (rest from reference TRBV13 and TRBJ1-1): AAGVIQSPRHLIKEKRETATLKCYPIPRHDTVYWYQQGPGQDPQFLISFYEKMQSDKGSIPDRFSAQQFSDYHSELNMSSLELGDSALYFCASSLYRVGTEAFFGQGTRLTVV.

The chain links TRBV6-2 or TRBV6-3 to TRBJ2-3; as DNA is missing, the TRBD2 call by TCRdb cannot be tested. The CDR3 runs 18 residues. Germline CDR1 is MNHEY and CDR2 is SVGEGT. CDR3 sequence reads: CASSYGASGRPSTDTQYF.

By frequency, this clonotype is medium-sized (0.01 to 0.1%). V and J are TRBV7-3 and TRBJ2-6; without DNA, the TCRdb call of TRBD1 cannot be checked. This CDR3 has 16 residues. Germline lookup yields CDR1 SGHTA and CDR2 FQGTGA. The CDR3 is CASSLNTGSGANVLTF.

V and J are TRBV19 and TRBJ1-5; TCRdb names TRBD1, which stays unverified in the absence of DNA. Germline values: CDR1 LNHDA, CDR2 SQIVND (reference sequence). This CDR3 is 17 amino acids long. CDR3 protein: CASDGDRVWSGNQPQHF.

Considering frequency, this clonotype is medium-sized. The rearrangement joins TRBV5-4 to TRBJ2-1; TCRdb gives TRBD2 as the D gene, but with no DNA this cannot be confirmed. CDR3 length: 13 amino acids. Germline loops: CDR1 SGHNT, CDR2 YYREEE (reference sequence). The CDR3 here is CASSSLLMNEQFF.

This chain links TRBV19 with TRBJ1-2; no DNA is available, so the TRBD1 call from TCRdb remains unchecked. Germline V CDR1 and CDR2: LNHDA, SQIVND (reference sequence). The CDR3 sequence is 14 residues long. This CDR3 reads CASFDEGVSNGYTF.

By frequency, this clonotype is large (0.1 to 1%). This chain uses TRBV11-1 with TRBJ2-7; the TRBD1 assignment by TCRdb is unverifiable without DNA. The CDR3 is 14 amino acids. The V gene's germline CDR1 is SGHAT and CDR2 FQDESV (reference sequence). This CDR3 is CASSSRQGHDEQYF.

The V call is TRBV20-1, the J call TRBJ2-6. From germline, CDR1 is DFQATT and CDR2 SNEGSKA (reference sequence). The CDR3 consists of 16 residues. The CDR3 here is CSARVPRPSGANVLTF.

This clonotype shows up as large by frequency. This chain connects TRBV7-8 to TRBJ2-5. The CDR3 runs to 12 residues. The germline gives CDR1 SGHVS, CDR2 FQNEAQ. The CDR3 loop is CASSQMEETQYF.